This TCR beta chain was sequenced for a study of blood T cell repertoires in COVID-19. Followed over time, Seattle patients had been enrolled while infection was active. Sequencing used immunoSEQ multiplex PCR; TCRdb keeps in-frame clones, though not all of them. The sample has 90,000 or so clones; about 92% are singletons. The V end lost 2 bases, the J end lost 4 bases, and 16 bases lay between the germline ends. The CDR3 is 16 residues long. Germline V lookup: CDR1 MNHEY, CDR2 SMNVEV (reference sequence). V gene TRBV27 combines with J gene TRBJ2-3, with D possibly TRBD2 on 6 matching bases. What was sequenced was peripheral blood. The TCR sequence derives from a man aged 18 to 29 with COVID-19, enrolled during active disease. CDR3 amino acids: CASSLGYGSGADTQYF. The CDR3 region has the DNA TGTGCCAGCAGTTTAGGGTACGGGAGTGGCGCAGATACGCAGTATTTT.